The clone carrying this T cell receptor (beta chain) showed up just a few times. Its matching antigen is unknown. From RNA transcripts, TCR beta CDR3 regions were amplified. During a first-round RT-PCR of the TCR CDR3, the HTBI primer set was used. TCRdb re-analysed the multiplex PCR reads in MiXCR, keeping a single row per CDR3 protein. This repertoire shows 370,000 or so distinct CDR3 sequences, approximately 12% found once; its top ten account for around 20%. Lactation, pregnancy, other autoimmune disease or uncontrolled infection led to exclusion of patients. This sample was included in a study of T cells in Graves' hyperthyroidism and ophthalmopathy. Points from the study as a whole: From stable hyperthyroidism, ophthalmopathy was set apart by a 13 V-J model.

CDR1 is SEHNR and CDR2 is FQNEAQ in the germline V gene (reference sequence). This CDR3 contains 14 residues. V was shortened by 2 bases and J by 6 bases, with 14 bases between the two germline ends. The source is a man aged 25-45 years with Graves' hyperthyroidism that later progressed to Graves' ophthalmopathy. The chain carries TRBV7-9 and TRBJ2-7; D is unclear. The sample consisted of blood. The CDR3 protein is CASSLREESSEQYF. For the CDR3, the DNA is TGTGCCAGCAGCTTAAGGGAAGAGAGCTCCGAGCAGTACTTC.